This TCR beta chain was captured in a study of identical twins. General observations from the study: Whereas memory repertoires showed no such difference, abundant cord blood beta clonotypes carried fewer insertions. Partly confounded zero-insertion analyses could result from invariant MAIT and iNKT cells.

The CDR3 contains 16 residues. CDR1 SGHVS and CDR2 FNYEAQ come from the germline V gene. The V and J ends lost 2 bases and 6 bases respectively, with 20 bases between them. cDNA molecules carried unique molecular identifiers, and template switching added a universal primer site. TCRdb ran MiXCR on the 5' RACE reads and lists one entry per CDR3 protein. Among about 240,000 distinct CDR3 sequences listed, roughly an eighth were seen once. This clonotype has at least ten counts. The antigen is unknown. These data were likewise used in another study, on yellow fever vaccine responses in identical twins. That source reports: Among the twins, the vaccine T cell response reportedly seemed partly convergent and partly personalized.

The specimen was memory (CD45RO+) T cells sorted from blood. This receptor was obtained from a woman under 30 in good health. The J gene is TRBJ2-7, the V gene TRBV7-6, with a weak D call TRBD1 (6 bases). The CDR3 region has the DNA TGTGCCAGCAGCTTACTGGGCAGGGGTCGAATCTCCGAGCAGTACTTC. Its protein product is CASSLLGRGRISEQYF.